Following are 29 T cell receptor beta chains from one sample sequenced in a study of cytomegalovirus exposure and HLA in healthy donors. 60 Vbeta and 13 Jbeta primers were used in PCR. Repertoires were generated with immunoSEQ multiplex PCR, while TCRdb's copy carries only in-frame clones and drops some. This sample has 60,000 to 90,000 clones; roughly 88% occur once, and the top ten carry 15% to 20%. Sequencing was performed on PBMCs. The receptors shown here come from a man between 70 and 80 years old in good health and CMV-seropositive.

V and J are TRBV25-1 and TRBJ2-5; the D is unclear. The V end lost 0 bases, the J end lost 3 bases, and 11 bases lay between the germline ends. The CDR3 is made up of 15 amino acids. Germline V gives CDR1 MGHDK, CDR2 SYGVNS. The CDR3 region is CASSEYVVSEETQYF. CDR3 in DNA: TGTGCCAGCAGTGAATATGTTGTATCGGAAGAGACCCAGTACTTC.

The V call is TRBV5-1, the J call TRBJ2-7; 9 positions agree with TRBD2. This CDR3 comprises 18 residues. CDR1 and CDR2 (germline): SGHRS, YFSETQ. With 5 bases clipped from V and 4 bases from J, the junction kept 19 bases outside the gene matches. CDR3 bases: TGCGCCAGCAGTCACGGGGCTGAGGTGGGACTAGCTGGGTACGAGCAGTACTTC. It specifies CASSHGAEVGLAGYEQYF.

V usage is TRBV4-1 and J usage is TRBJ2-7; perhaps TRBD2 as D (6 bases). Germline assignment: CDR1 MGHRA and CDR2 YSYEKL. V lost 4 bases to trimming and J lost 5 bases, with 15 bases between them. This CDR3 comprises 14 residues. The CDR3 DNA reads TGCGCCAGCAGCCCGGGACTCTTGGGGAACGAGCAGTACTTC. Amino acid sequence: CASSPGLLGNEQYF.

In DNA form, the CDR3 reads TGCGCCAGCAGCTTGTCTCTAGCGGGAAACACCGGGGAGCTGTTTTTT. The encoded protein is CASSLSLAGNTGELFF. The genes are TRBV5-1 and TRBJ2-2, with 9 bases identical to TRBD2. Losses at the gene ends were 1 base for V and 2 bases for J; bases not matched to a gene: 3. The CDR3 is 16 amino acids. In germline, CDR1 is SGHRS, CDR2 YFSETQ.

This chain joins TRBV19 and TRBJ1-6; D is undetermined. V dropped 0 bases and J dropped 14 bases, with 14 bases sitting between them. CDR1 and CDR2 (germline): LNHDA, SQIVND (reference sequence). The CDR3 runs 14 residues. CDR3 sequence reads: CASSIDARESALHF. The CDR3 nucleotides read TGTGCCAGTAGTATAGATGCTAGGGAGTCAGCCCTCCACTTT.

This chain links TRBV9 with TRBJ2-5, with unresolved D. Trimming pared 4 bases from V and 5 bases from J, leaving 15 bases between. The CDR3 is made up of 14 amino acids. Germline-derived CDR1 and CDR2 are SGDLS and YYNGEE. CDR3 coding DNA: TGTGCCAGCAGCCAATCCGACTTGTGGGAGACCCAGTACTTC. Encoded protein: CASSQSDLWETQYF. Full variable domain (missing parts from reference TRBV9 and TRBJ2-5): DSGVTQTPKHLITATGQRVTLRCSPRSGDLSVYWYQQSLDQGLQFLIQYYNGEERAKGNILERFSAQQFPDLHSELNLSSLELGDSALYFCASSQSDLWETQYFGPGTRLLVL.

This sequence joins TRBV2 and TRBJ1-5; TRBD1 agrees at 9 bases. V lost 8 bases to trimming and J lost 4 bases; unmatched junction nucleotides: 3. CDR1 is SNHLY and CDR2 is FYNNEI in the germline V gene. This CDR3 comprises 13 residues. The DNA for the CDR3 is TGTGCCAGCTCGGGACAGGGAAATCAGCCCCAGCATTTT. Translated: CASSGQGNQPQHF.

The rearrangement links TRBV18 to TRBJ1-1; D gene ambiguous. The CDR3 runs to 13 residues. V was shortened by 6 bases and J by 5 bases, with 13 bases between the two germline ends. Germline CDR1 is KGHSH and CDR2 is LQKENI. Here the CDR3 DNA reads TGTGCCAGCTCCCCCGGTCTCGGGACTGAAGCTTTCTTT. Translated: CASSPGLGTEAFF. The variable domain in full, completed from reference TRBV18 and TRBJ1-1, reads NAGVMQNPRHLVRRRGQEARLRCSPMKGHSHVYWYRQLPEEGLKFMVYLQKENIIDESGMPKERFSAEFPKEGPSILRIQQVVRGDSAAYFCASSPGLGTEAFFGQGTRLTVV.

The chain combines TRBV5-1 with TRBJ2-1; maybe TRBD1 (5 bases). This CDR3 has 16 amino acids. Germline V gives CDR1 SGHRS, CDR2 YFSETQ. V was pared by 4 bases and J by 0 bases, with 14 bases between. In nucleotides, the CDR3 is TGCGCCAGCAGCACCCTCGGGCAGGGCTCCTACAATGAGCAGTTCTTC. It is translated as CASSTLGQGSYNEQFF.

The chain combines TRBV5-4 with TRBJ2-1, with 14 bases lining up with TRBD2. The CDR3 has 18 residues. V lost 4 bases, J lost 0 bases, and 6 bases stayed unmatched. Germline loops: CDR1 SGHNT, CDR2 YYREEE (reference sequence). The CDR3 sequence is CASSPGTSGGLSYNEQFF. CDR3 DNA sequence: TGTGCCAGCAGCCCCGGGACTAGCGGGGGCCTCTCCTACAATGAGCAGTTCTTC.

The rearrangement joins TRBV7-9 to TRBJ1-4; D is ambiguous. Trimming shortened V by 1 base and J by 5 bases, and 5 bases separated the two germline ends. This CDR3 is 13 amino acids long. The germline gives CDR1 SEHNR, CDR2 FQNEAQ (reference sequence). CDR3 amino acids: CASSLGANEKLFF. The CDR3 bases are TGTGCCAGCAGCTTAGGGGCCAATGAAAAACTGTTTTTT.

The chain employs TRBV29-1 and TRBJ2-3, with D possibly being TRBD2 (7 bases). The CDR3 spans 13 residues. The V gene lost 4 bases and the J gene lost 6 bases, with 14 bases spanning the gap. Germline V gene sequence: CDR1 SQVTM, CDR2 ANQGSEA. CDR3 protein: CSVGGGASDTQYF. For the CDR3, the DNA is TGCAGCGTTGGAGGGGGGGCGTCGGATACGCAGTATTTT.

The CDR3 nucleotides read TGTGCCAGCAGCTTAATCCAGGACTCCTACGAGCAGTACTTC. This gives the protein CASSLIQDSYEQYF. This chain links TRBV13 with TRBJ2-7; D unresolved. V dropped 2 bases and J dropped 0 bases, with 8 bases sitting between them. Per germline, CDR1 PRHDT and CDR2 FYEKMQ (reference sequence). The CDR3 is 14 amino acids.

The chain carries TRBV13 and TRBJ2-5; no firm D call. The CDR3 is made up of 12 amino acids. The germline gives CDR1 PRHDT, CDR2 FYEKMQ (reference sequence). Trimming took 0 bases from V and 4 from J, leaving 3 bases between them. The chain's CDR3 is CASSLGRETQYF. The CDR3 DNA sequence: TGTGCCAGCAGCTTAGGGCGAGAGACCCAGTACTTC.

V and J are TRBV18 and TRBJ1-6; 7 nucleotides match TRBD1. Per the germline V gene, CDR1 is KGHSH and CDR2 is LQKENI. This CDR3 is built from 13 residues. The trim removed 3 bases at V and 10 bases at J, leaving 3 bases unmatched. The CDR3 DNA is TGTGCCAGCTCACCCAGACAGGGATCACCCCTCCACTTT. The encoded protein is CASSPRQGSPLHF.

The chain combines TRBV6-1 with TRBJ2-7; 7 nucleotides align to TRBD1. The CDR3 sequence is 13 residues long. Germline V gene sequence: CDR1 MNHNS, CDR2 SASEGT. J lost 0 bases, V lost 10 bases, and 6 bases had no gene match. CDR3 in DNA: TGTGCCACGGGACAGACCAACTCCTACGAGCAGTACTTC. Its protein is CATGQTNSYEQYF.

The sample holds one count of this clone. The chain uses TRBV5-1 and TRBJ2-5; the D gene is possibly TRBD1 (7 bases). Between the trimmed V and J ends, which lost 4 bases and 5 bases, there was a span of 15 bases. The CDR3 loop spans 14 amino acids. Germline V gives CDR1 SGHRS, CDR2 YFSETQ. CDR3 protein: CASSRDSGGETQYF. DNA for the CDR3: TGCGCCAGCAGCAGGGACAGTGGGGGGGAGACCCAGTACTTC.

The chain employs TRBV6-8 and TRBJ2-7; 7 bases line up with TRBD1. V lost 7 bases to trimming and J lost 2 bases; unmatched junction nucleotides: 17. The germline V gene encodes CDR1 MNHGY and CDR2 SAAAGT. CDR3 length equals 17 residues. The chain's CDR3 is CASNWDSCPNLPYEQYF. The DNA for the CDR3 is TGTGCCAGCAATTGGGACAGCTGCCCAAATCTCCCCTACGAGCAGTACTTC.

V gene TRBV28 combines with J gene TRBJ2-7; 12 bases match TRBD2. Trimming cost V 6 bases and J 4 bases; bases outside gene matches: 1. From germline, CDR1 is MDHEN and CDR2 SYDVKM. This CDR3 has 13 residues. The CDR3 DNA follows: TGTGCCAGCAGGACTAGCGGGAGTTACGAGCAGTACTTC. Residues: CASRTSGSYEQYF.

The genes are TRBV10-3 and TRBJ1-4; 8 bases are a match to TRBD1. The V gene end was trimmed by 2 bases and the J gene end by 5 bases; junction bases not matched to a gene: 10. The CDR3 runs 17 residues. CDR1 is ENHRY, CDR2 SYGVKD, per germline. The CDR3 DNA reads TGTGCCATCAGTGAGAGGGGGACAGGACTATCAAATGAAAAACTGTTTTTT. Residues: CAISERGTGLSNEKLFF.

V and J are TRBV7-8 and TRBJ2-7; 10 positions match TRBD2. The V segment lost 0 bases and the J segment 6 bases; nucleotides outside the gene matches: 5. The CDR3 is 15 residues long. CDR1 and CDR2 (germline): SGHVS, FQNEAQ. Here the CDR3 DNA reads TGTGCCAGCAGCTTAGCGCTAGCGGGAGCCGCCGAGCAGTACTTC. Translated: CASSLALAGAAEQYF.

The V and J genes are TRBV11-2 and TRBJ2-1, with D possibly being TRBD1 (5 bases). The V end lost 2 bases, the J end lost 8 bases, and 7 bases lay between the germline ends. This CDR3 contains 12 residues. Germline CDR1 is SGHAT and CDR2 is FQNNGV. CDR3 region: CASSLIRDEQFF. The CDR3 coding sequence is TGTGCCAGCAGCTTAATCAGGGATGAGCAGTTCTTC.

The chain links TRBV27 to TRBJ1-6, with a possible D match to TRBD1 (5 bases). Germline V lookup: CDR1 MNHEY, CDR2 SMNVEV (reference sequence). V lost 0 bases, J lost 10 bases, and 13 bases lay in between. CDR3 length: 15 residues. The CDR3 region is CASSLSSGGGSPLHF. The CDR3 DNA follows: TGTGCCAGCAGTTTATCCTCGGGGGGAGGCTCACCCCTCCACTTT.

This chain links TRBV30 with TRBJ2-7, with TRBD2 matching over 9 bases. The CDR3 is made up of 15 amino acids. CDR1 GTSNPN and CDR2 SVGIG come from the germline V gene (reference sequence). The J segment lost 4 bases and the V segment lost 2 bases, leaving 9 bases of the junction unmatched. In nucleotides, the CDR3 is TGTGCCTGGAGTCCCGGACTAGCGAGGGATTACGAGCAGTACTTC. Its protein is CAWSPGLARDYEQYF.

CDR3 loop: CASSPSPLRETQYF. The CDR3 DNA is TGTGCCAGCAGCCCCTCCCCTCTTCGGGAGACCCAGTACTTC. The V gene is TRBV7-8, the J gene TRBJ2-5; no clear D. Germline CDR1 and CDR2: SGHVS and FQNEAQ. This CDR3 is 14 amino acids long. The V end was cut by 5 bases, the J end by 5 bases, with 15 bases between.

The chain combines TRBV7-2 with TRBJ1-2, with 8 bases identical to TRBD1. Trimming removed 4 bases from V and 2 bases from J; junction bases left unmatched: 9. Germline V gene sequence: CDR1 SGHTA, CDR2 FQGNSA. CDR3 length equals 16 residues. The CDR3 loop is CASSSGTGGKNYGYTF. Written as DNA, the CDR3 is TGTGCCAGCAGCTCCGGCACAGGGGGAAAGAACTATGGCTACACCTTC.

Regarding this clone: Other DNA variants within this sample encode the same CDR3. V is TRBV5-1 and J is TRBJ1-4; D is unresolved. In germline, CDR1 is SGHRS, CDR2 YFSETQ. Trimming removed 0 bases from V and 3 bases from J, with 6 bases in between. This CDR3 contains 14 residues. The CDR3 DNA follows: TGCGCCAGCAGCTTGGGGGGAGCTAATGAAAAACTGTTTTTT. Translated: CASSLGGANEKLFF.

The V call is TRBV6-6, the J call TRBJ2-2, with D unclear. This CDR3 has 15 amino acids. Germline CDR1 and CDR2: MNHNY and SVGAGI (reference sequence). V was cut by 4 bases and J by 4 bases, with 13 bases left in between. CDR3 sequence (DNA): TGTGCCAGCAGTTTAGACATTTTCGGCACCGGGGAGCTGTTTTTT. Its translation is CASSLDIFGTGELFF.

The V call is TRBV12-5, the J call TRBJ2-1, with TRBD2 matching 13 bases. V trimming: 6 bases; J trimming: 0 bases; junction bases outside the gene matches: 11. The CDR3 is made up of 19 amino acids. Germline CDR1 LGHNT, CDR2 FRNRAP. The CDR3 nucleotides read TGTGCTAGTGGGAGACCCGGGACTAGCGGGGCCAGCTCCTACAATGAGCAGTTCTTC. Translating it yields CASGRPGTSGASSYNEQFF.